The 20 T cell receptor beta chains below come from one sample, sequenced in a study of T-cell reconstitution after alpha-beta-depleted transplantation in children. During its preparation, the TCRbeta library received unique molecular identifiers. Each CDR3 protein is one row after TCRdb ran MiXCR on the PCR reads. The sample includes fewer than 550,000 distinct CDR3 sequences, about an eighth of them seen just once. Sequenced here: PBMCs, mostly from graft donor cells, sampled 180 days after TCRalphabeta/CD19-depleted stem cell transplant. The receptors were gathered from a female patient aged 2-15 years who had a stem cell transplant for aplastic anemia, so the T cells may come from the graft donor.

This clonotype was picked up a small number of times. This chain uses TRBV11-2 with TRBJ1-2; D perhaps matches TRBD1 (5 bases). The V gene lost 6 bases and the J gene lost 1 base, with 24 bases spanning the gap. The CDR3 contains 18 residues. The germline V gene encodes CDR1 SGHAT and CDR2 FQNNGV. The CDR3 region is CASRLLSAGYPINYGYTF. In DNA form, the CDR3 reads TGTGCCAGCAGGCTTCTCTCTGCAGGGTACCCGATTAACTATGGCTACACCTTC.

The chain recombines TRBV7-2 with TRBJ1-2; D is ambiguous. The CDR3 length is 12 residues. Germline values: CDR1 SGHTA, CDR2 FQGNSA. The germline V and J ends were trimmed by 7 bases and 4 bases, with 10 bases remaining between them. In DNA, the CDR3 is TGTGCCAGCACGGAGGCGTTCTATGGCTACACCTTC. Residues: CASTEAFYGYTF.

This clonotype was observed a few times. The J gene is TRBJ2-4, the V gene TRBV7-2; D unresolved. V was clipped by 1 base and J by 0 bases, with 13 bases between them. This CDR3 has 17 residues. CDR1 SGHTA and CDR2 FQGNSA come from the germline V gene. The CDR3, as DNA: TGTGCCAGCAGCTTAGTCCCCAGGTCCTTAGCCAAAAACATTCAGTACTTC. Amino acids: CASSLVPRSLAKNIQYF.

This clonotype has a handful of counts. The CDR3 coding sequence is TGTGCCAGCAGCCACAGGGGTGCGGGACTAGCGGGAGGTGGAACCGGGGAGCTGTTTTTT. Its translation: CASSHRGAGLAGGGTGELFF. This chain joins TRBV7-8 and TRBJ2-2; 15 bases are a match to TRBD2. The germline V gene encodes CDR1 SGHVS and CDR2 FQNEAQ. V lost 5 bases to trimming and J lost 5 bases; unmatched junction nucleotides: 15. The CDR3 sequence is 20 residues long.

The chain recombines TRBV7-2 with TRBJ2-1, with no clear D. This CDR3 comprises 12 residues. Germline values: CDR1 SGHTA, CDR2 FQGNSA. V was shortened by 3 bases and J by 8 bases, with 8 bases between the two germline ends. The CDR3 bases are TGTGCCAGCAGCTTCGTGCGAGATGAGCAGTTCTTC. Translation gives CASSFVRDEQFF. The whole variable domain, filled in from reference TRBV7-2 and TRBJ2-1, reads GAGVSQSPSNKVTEKGKDVELRCDPISGHTALYWYRQSLGQGLEFLIYFQGNSAPDKSGLPSDRFSAERTGGSVSTLTIQRTQQEDSAVYLCASSFVRDEQFFGPGTRLTVL.

The V call is TRBV28, the J call TRBJ1-5; 8 nucleotides align to TRBD1. CDR1 is MDHEN and CDR2 is SYDVKM in the germline V gene. The J segment lost 0 bases and the V segment lost 6 bases, leaving 7 bases of the junction unmatched. The CDR3 sequence is 16 residues long. For the CDR3, the DNA is TGTGCCAGCAGGATAGACAGGGGACTTAGCAATCAGCCCCAGCATTTT. Translated, it gives CASRIDRGLSNQPQHF.

The chain has TRBV11-3 and TRBJ2-3; either TRBD1 or TRBD2 may fit D (6 bases each). Germline V gives CDR1 SGHNT, CDR2 YENEEA. This CDR3 is built from 16 residues. Trimming took 5 bases from V and 4 from J, leaving 19 bases between them. CDR3 nucleotide sequence: TGTGCCAGCAGCGCTCGCGAGGGGGGAGTACCAGATACGCAGTATTTT. Amino acid sequence: CASSAREGGVPDTQYF.

This clonotype was counted at least ten times. The CDR3 sequence is CSARHDRQGSDTQYF. CDR3 bases: TGCAGTGCTAGACACGACCGACAGGGATCGGATACGCAGTATTTT. The chain combines TRBV20-1 with TRBJ2-3; 7 bases line up with TRBD1. CDR1 is DFQATT, CDR2 SNEGSKA, per germline (reference sequence). The CDR3 is made up of 15 amino acids. The junction had 11 bases not matched to a gene; V was cut back by 2 bases and J by 6 bases.

The rearrangement links TRBV7-2 to TRBJ2-1; 8 bases are a match to TRBD2. The ends lost 3 bases at V and 8 bases at J; junction bases unmatched: 9. Germline V lookup: CDR1 SGHTA, CDR2 FQGNSA. The length of the CDR3 is 15 residues. CDR3 residues: CASSFLREGEYEQFF. Written as DNA, the CDR3 is TGTGCCAGCAGCTTCCTCCGGGAGGGAGAGTATGAGCAGTTCTTC.

CDR3 bases: TGCAGCGCGGTCAGGGGACAGCTAATGAACACTGAAGCTTTCTTT. Translating gives CSAVRGQLMNTEAFF. The V gene is TRBV29-1, the J gene TRBJ1-1; 7 positions agree with TRBD1. Trimming at V came to 7 bases and at J to 0 bases, leaving 11 bases not matched to a gene. Germline CDR1 reads SQVTM; CDR2 reads ANQGSEA. The CDR3 consists of 15 residues.

This clonotype was detected only a few times. The gene calls are TRBV3-1 and TRBJ2-7; 10 bases line up with TRBD1. Germline values: CDR1 LGHDT, CDR2 YNNKEL (reference sequence). V shed 3 bases, J shed 7 bases, and the junction held 6 bases outside the gene matches. The CDR3 is 14 amino acids. The CDR3 nucleotides are TGTGCCAGCAGCCAGGGACAGGGGCTTGGGGAGCAGTACGTC. Translation gives CASSQGQGLGEQYV.

This clonotype turned up a few times. J is TRBJ2-7 and V is TRBV27; 11 nucleotides agree with TRBD1. CDR1 and CDR2 (germline): MNHEY, SMNVEV (reference sequence). CDR3 size: 14 residues. J gave up 3 bases and V 8 bases, and 6 bases lay outside the gene matches. The CDR3: CASAVGTGGYEQYF. Here the CDR3 DNA reads TGTGCCAGCGCCGTGGGGACAGGGGGCTACGAGCAGTACTTC.

The chain employs TRBV29-1 and TRBJ1-2; D gene unclear. The V gene's germline CDR1 is SQVTM and CDR2 ANQGSEA. The CDR3 runs to 12 residues. V lost 6 bases and J lost 3, with 11 bases in between. The chain's CDR3 is CSVAGSHYGYTF. The CDR3 nucleotides are TGCAGCGTCGCCGGGAGCCACTATGGCTACACCTTC.

The table lists this clonotype with a few counts. The J gene is TRBJ2-5, the V gene TRBV7-3; 7 bases map to TRBD2. Trimming at V came to 2 bases and at J to 5 bases, leaving 8 bases not matched to a gene. The CDR3 contains 15 residues. Germline assignment: CDR1 SGHTA and CDR2 FQGTGA. The CDR3 DNA is TGTGCCAGCAGCTTACAAAGGACTAGTGGCGAGACCCAGTACTTC. It translates to CASSLQRTSGETQYF.

This clonotype was observed a few times. The chain carries TRBV7-2 and TRBJ1-6; a weak D match, TRBD1 (6 bases). The CDR3 covers 16 residues. V dropped 5 bases and J dropped 7 bases, with 18 bases sitting between them. From germline, CDR1 is SGHTA and CDR2 FQGNSA. The CDR3 spells CASSQTGGQGNSPLHF. CDR3 coding DNA: TGTGCCAGCAGCCAAACGGGGGGGCAGGGAAATTCACCCCTCCACTTT.

The sample holds a few counts of this clonotype. The chain couples TRBV20-1 to TRBJ2-1; D not resolved. This CDR3 contains 12 residues. The V end lost 4 bases, the J end lost 4 bases, and 8 bases lay between the germline ends. From germline, CDR1 is DFQATT and CDR2 SNEGSKA (reference sequence). This CDR3 is CSATVPYNEQFF. CDR3 sequence (DNA): TGCAGTGCTACTGTTCCTTACAATGAGCAGTTCTTC.

This clonotype was found many times. The gene calls are TRBV5-1 and TRBJ2-1; TRBD1 agrees at 7 bases. There are 14 residues in the CDR3. The germline CDR1 and CDR2 sequences are SGHRS and YFSETQ. V dropped 7 bases and J dropped 4; count of bases not matched to a gene: 8. The CDR3 nucleotides are TGCGCCAGCGTTTTTCGGACAGGATACAATGAGCAGTTCTTC. Translating it yields CASVFRTGYNEQFF.

The chain recombines TRBV12-3 or TRBV12-4 with TRBJ2-7; 8 bases map to TRBD1. This CDR3 contains 18 residues. The trim removed 2 bases at V and 0 bases at J, leaving 12 bases unmatched. The CDR3 is CASSLSSKRDRSSYEQYF. CDR3 in DNA: TGTGCCAGCAGTTTAAGCTCTAAACGGGACAGGAGCTCCTACGAGCAGTACTTC.

The CDR3, as DNA: TGTGCCAGCAGCTTAGGTCCGGAGACTTTCTACGAGCAGTACTTC. Translated: CASSLGPETFYEQYF. V gene TRBV7-9 combines with J gene TRBJ2-7, with unresolved D. Trimming took 1 base from V and 3 from J, leaving 13 bases between them. The CDR3 covers 15 residues. Germline CDR1 reads SEHNR; CDR2 reads FQNEAQ (reference sequence).

This clonotype occurred many times. The chain carries TRBV5-1 and TRBJ2-7; D gene ambiguous. The V end lost 0 bases, the J end lost 6 bases, and 7 bases lay between the germline ends. The CDR3 is 12 residues long. Germline values: CDR1 SGHRS, CDR2 YFSETQ. The CDR3 DNA is TGCGCCAGCAGCTTGGGAATCGGCGAGCAGTACTTC. Translation gives CASSLGIGEQYF.